This paragraph covers one TCR beta chain sequence. This sample is part of a study of blood T cell repertoires in COVID-19. Study information: There were acute and convalescent COVID-19 samples, and they came from the United States, Italy and Spain. From T cells, B-cell-depleted T cells, or PBMCs came the material, which was cDNA or gDNA.

Germline V gene data show CDR1 as SGHRS and CDR2 as YFSETQ. The ends were cut back, 4 bases at V and 4 bases at J, with 20 bases in the middle. This CDR3 region has 16 residues. Authors' data handling: For nucleated cells, counts were estimated from reference gene primer amplification. TCRdb's table, derived via immunoSEQ multiplex PCR, lists solely in-frame clones and lacks some. Clone size and the V and J calls come from that table; the DNA yielded D and trimming. Among 350,000 or so clones listed, about 92% were seen once. This TCR was sampled from a woman aged 60 to 75 with COVID-19, enrolled during active disease. The sequencing input was peripheral blood. V is TRBV5-1 and J is TRBJ1-2, with D perhaps TRBD1 (5 bases). The CDR3 DNA reads as TGCGCCAGCAGCCCCTACCTGACACAGGCCAGCTATGGCTACACCTTC. It specifies CASSPYLTQASYGYTF.